The T cell receptor beta chain under discussion was sequenced for a study of blood T cell repertoires in COVID-19. Study overall: COVID-19 samples, acute and convalescent, were from the United States, Italy and Spain. Nucleic acid was either cDNA or gDNA, and it came from T cells, B-cell-depleted T cells, or PBMCs.

Original processing methods: From reference gene primer amplification, estimates of nucleated cell counts were derived. Here immunoSEQ multiplex PCR was the method, and the copy in TCRdb shows in-frame clones only, minus some. V and J calls plus clone size are reproduced from that table; the DNA served to infer D and trimming. The table includes 200,000 to 300,000 clones, more than 65% detected once. This clone has just a few counts. The source material was peripheral blood. The clonotype originates from an elderly woman with acute or convalescent COVID-19.

The CDR3 DNA reads TGTGCCAGCAGTGAAGCTACCAGGATCGGGGGAGATCAGCCCCAGCATTTT. Translated: CASSEATRIGGDQPQHF. The chain uses TRBV6-1 and TRBJ1-5; a possible D gene is TRBD1 (5 bases). The CDR3 length is 17 residues. V lost 0 bases and J lost 5, with 17 bases in between. The germline gives CDR1 MNHNS, CDR2 SASEGT.